Below, one T cell receptor (beta chain) is given with its context. Its matching antigen is unknown. Different DNA sequences within this sample yield the same CDR3. Treatment defined: oral pan-JAK inhibitor, 5-10 mg twice daily. This sample is drawn from a study of CD8+ T cells in alopecia areata. Regarding the study as a whole: Normal skin's resident alphabeta T cells are sequenced alongside lesional scalp T cells. Just one nonresponder means the tie between baseline CD8+ expansion and response stays uncertain. With tofacitinib ongoing, many expanded lesional clones persisted in both scalp and blood.

Germline CDR1 is SEHNR and CDR2 is FQNEAQ (reference sequence). CDR3 length: 12 residues. Trimming left V 1 base short and J 6 bases short, with 3 bases between. Once RNA had been extracted, it was reverse transcribed into cDNA to act as the sequencing template. Assay used: immunoSEQ multiplex PCR; TCRdb lists only in-frame clones, some missing. The data show about 140,000 clones, with roughly 86% seen just once and roughly 13% held by the top ten. Sequences were derived from CD8+ T cells sorted from blood, sampled at week 4, from a patient treated with tofacitinib. This chain connects TRBV7-9 to TRBJ2-2; D remains ambiguous. The clonotype was recovered from a human donor with alopecia areata. The CDR3 loop is CASSLGAGELFF. CDR3 DNA sequence: TGTGCCAGCAGCTTAGGGGCCGGGGAGCTGTTTTTT.